The entry that follows covers one T cell receptor (beta chain) sequence. Its antigen is unidentified. The source of the sample is a study of human T cells and chemical hapten exposure. Study conclusions and caveats: Versus controls, expanded TCRs had significantly more large CDR3 similarity clusters.

MiXCR, applied by TCRdb to the RACE reads, yields one record per CDR3 protein. This sample has 75,000 to 100,000 distinct CDR3 sequences, with over 9.5% found just once. The sample's time point: patch test 1, 2 weeks after DPC sensitization. Documented treatment: therapeutic diphenylcyclopropenone sensitization with weekly scalp DPC. Patches went on only after blood had been drawn each time. Donors were 18 to 70-year-old alopecia patients suitable for DPC. Germline CDR1 and CDR2: SGHAT and FQNNGV. This CDR3 has 11 amino acids. The V end was cut by 8 bases, the J end by 3 bases, with 8 bases between. Specimen: whole blood, collected in connection with sensitization to the hapten diphenylcyclopropenone (DPC). The chain is built from TRBV11-2 and TRBJ2-7; D is undetermined. This clonotype originated in a man in his forties with alopecia areata. Some clones in this sample may be carry-over from other donors' samples. The CDR3 DNA follows: TGTGCCAGCGCCGGGTACTACGAGCAGTACTTC. Translating it yields CASAGYYEQYF.